The TCR beta chain described here comes from a study of CD4+ T cells in melanoma. Whole-study findings and limits: CD8+ T cell, macrophage and B cell function reportedly correlated with neoantigen-specific CD4+ T cells. Diverse differentiation states were reported for melanoma neoantigen-specific CD4+ T cells.

As for this clone: Its antigen remains unknown.

Produced via immunoSEQ multiplex PCR; TCRdb's table is partial and in-frame only. The sample contains fewer than 20,000 clones, 65% to 85% of which appear only once. CDR3 length: 14 amino acids. V was shortened by 1 base and J by 1 base, with 6 bases between the two germline ends. Germline CDR1 and CDR2: LGHNA and YNFKEQ. The sample consisted of cells from a culture (not recorded whether cultured in vitro). This sequence was found in a human donor with melanoma. This chain joins TRBV4-2 and TRBJ2-3, with a weak D call TRBD2 (6 bases). The CDR3 region is CASSQAGGTDTQYF. As DNA, the CDR3 is TGTGCCAGCAGCCAAGCGGGGGGCACAGATACGCAGTATTTT.